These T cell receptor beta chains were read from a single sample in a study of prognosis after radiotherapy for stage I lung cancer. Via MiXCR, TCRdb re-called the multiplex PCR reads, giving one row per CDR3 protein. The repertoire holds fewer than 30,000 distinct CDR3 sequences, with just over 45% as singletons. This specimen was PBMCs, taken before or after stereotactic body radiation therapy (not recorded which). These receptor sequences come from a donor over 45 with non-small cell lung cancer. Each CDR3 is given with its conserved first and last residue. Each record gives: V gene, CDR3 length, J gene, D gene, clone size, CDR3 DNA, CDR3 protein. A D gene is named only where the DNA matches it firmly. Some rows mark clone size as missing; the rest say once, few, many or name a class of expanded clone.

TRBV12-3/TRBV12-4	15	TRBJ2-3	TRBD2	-	TGTGCCAGCAGTCGAAGAAGCGGGAGCGCAGATACGCAGTATTTT	CASSRRSGSADTQYF
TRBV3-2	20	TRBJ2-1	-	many	TGTGCCAGCAGCCAAGATCGCCCCGGTCTACGGGAGGCTAGCTACAATGAGCAGTTCTTC	CASSQDRPGLREASYNEQFF
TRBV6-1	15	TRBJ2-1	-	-	TGTGCCAGCAGCCCAGTCCGTGACAGGTTCGATGAGCAGTTCTTC	CASSPVRDRFDEQFF
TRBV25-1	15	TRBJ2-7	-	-	TGTGCCTGCAGTGGCTCCGGGACACTTAGTCACGAGCGGTACTTC	CACSGSGTLSHERYF
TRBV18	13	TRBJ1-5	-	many	TGTGCCAGCTCACCCGGGGATAATCAGCCCCAGCATTTT	CASSPGDNQPQHF
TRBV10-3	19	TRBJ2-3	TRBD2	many	TGTGCCATCAGTGAGTCTTTAGCTAGCGGGCTACGAATCACAGATACGCAGTATTTT	CAISESLASGLRITDTQYF
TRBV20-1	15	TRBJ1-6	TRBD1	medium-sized	TGCAGTGCTGGACTCCCGGGACAGGCCTTTTCACCCCTCCACTTT	CSAGLPGQAFSPLHF
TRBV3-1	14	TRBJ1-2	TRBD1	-	TGTGCCAGCAGCTCCATATCAGGGGGCGATGGCTACACCTTC	CASSSISGGDGYTF
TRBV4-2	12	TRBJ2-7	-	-	TGTGCCAGAAGACGGACCCCCTACGAGCAGTACTTC	CARRRTPYEQYF
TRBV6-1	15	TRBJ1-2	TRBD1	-	TGTGCCAGCATGCAAAACAGGGGGCAGAACTATGGCTACACCTTC	CASMQNRGQNYGYTF
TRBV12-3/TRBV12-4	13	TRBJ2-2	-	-	TGTGCCAGCAGAAGGGACCTAGAGGGGGAGCTGTTTTTT	CASRRDLEGELFF
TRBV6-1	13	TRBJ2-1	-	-	TGTGCCAGCATCCGACGTCCGGACAGTGAGCAGTTCTTC	CASIRRPDSEQFF
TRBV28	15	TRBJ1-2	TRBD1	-	TGTGCCAGCAGCCTCCAGGGACAGGGGGCGCCTGGCTACACCTTC	CASSLQGQGAPGYTF
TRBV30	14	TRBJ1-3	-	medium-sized	TGTGCCTGGAGTGTTGGTGTATCTGGAAACACCATATATTTT	CAWSVGVSGNTIYF
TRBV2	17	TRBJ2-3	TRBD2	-	TGTGCCAGCAGTCCTATCGGACTGGCGGGGGTGATAGATACGCAGTATTTT	CASSPIGLAGVIDTQYF
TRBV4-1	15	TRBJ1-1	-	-	TGCGCCAGCAGCCAAGCTGCGGAGATATTCTCTGAAGCTTTCTTT	CASSQAAEIFSEAFF
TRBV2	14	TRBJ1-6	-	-	TGTTCCAGCAGTGATACATCGCGGGATTCACCCCTCCACTTT	CSSSDTSRDSPLHF
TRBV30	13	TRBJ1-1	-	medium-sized	TGTGCCTGGAGTGTAGGGGGGAGCACTGAAGCTTTCTTT	CAWSVGGSTEAFF
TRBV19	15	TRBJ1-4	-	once	TGTGCCAGTAGTATGCCGCCGGCCGGCGGGGAAAAACTGTTTTTT	CASSMPPAGGEKLFF
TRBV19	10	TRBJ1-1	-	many	TGTGCCAGCTCGGCAGCTGAAGCTTTCTTT	CASSAAEAFF
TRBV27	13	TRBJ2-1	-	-	TGTGCCAGCAGTTTGATCCAACACAATGAGCAGTCCTTC	CASSLIQHNEQSF
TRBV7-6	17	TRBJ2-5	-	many	TGTGCCAGCAGCTTAGCTAACGGATTGGGCAGGGTTGAGACCCAGTACTTC	CASSLANGLGRVETQYF
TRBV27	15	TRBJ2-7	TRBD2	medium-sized	TGTGCCAGCAGCCCGACTAGCGGGGGTACCTTCGAGCAGTACTTC	CASSPTSGGTFEQYF
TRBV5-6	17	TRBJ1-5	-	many	TGTGCCAGCAGCTTGGATTCCGGTGACGGAGTCAATCAGCCCCAGCATTTT	CASSLDSGDGVNQPQHF
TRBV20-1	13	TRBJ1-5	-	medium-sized	TGCAGTGCTAAGGTTTCAGGGGATCAGCCCCAGCATTTT	CSAKVSGDQPQHF
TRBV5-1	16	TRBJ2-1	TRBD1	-	TGCGCCAGCAGCCGCGGACAGGGCAGCTCCTACAATGAGCAGTTCTTC	CASSRGQGSSYNEQFF
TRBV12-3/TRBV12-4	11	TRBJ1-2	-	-	TGTGCCAGCAGGGGGTTCTATGGCTACACCTTC	CASRGFYGYTF
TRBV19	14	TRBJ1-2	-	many	TGTGCCAGTAGTGAGTCGGGGGCGCGATATGGCTACACCTTC	CASSESGARYGYTF
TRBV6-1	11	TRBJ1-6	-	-	TGTGCCATCATTGAGTGGGAACCCCTCCACTTT	CAIIEWEPLHF
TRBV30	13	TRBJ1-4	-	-	TGTGCCTGGGGGTACGGGGTAGTGGAAAAACTGTTTTTT	CAWGYGVVEKLFF
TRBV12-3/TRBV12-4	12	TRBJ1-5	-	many	TGTGCCAGTAGTCCCGGGGTGCAGCCCCAGCATTTT	CASSPGVQPQHF
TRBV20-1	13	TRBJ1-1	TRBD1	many	TGCAGTGCTAAAGGACAGGGCGGCACTGAAGCTTTCTTT	CSAKGQGGTEAFF
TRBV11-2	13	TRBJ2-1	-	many	TGTGCCAGCAGCTCCTGGGAGGACAATGAGCAGTTCTTC	CASSSWEDNEQFF
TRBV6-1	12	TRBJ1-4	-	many	TGTGCCACCCGAGGGGCTACTGAAAAACTGTTTTTT	CATRGATEKLFF
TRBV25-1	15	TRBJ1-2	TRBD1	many	TGTGCCAGCAGTGATCGGACAGGACGCCACTATGGCTACACCTTC	CASSDRTGRHYGYTF
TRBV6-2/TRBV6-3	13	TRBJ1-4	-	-	TGTACCAGCAGCCCGGGAATAACTGAAAAACTGTTTTTT	CTSSPGITEKLFF
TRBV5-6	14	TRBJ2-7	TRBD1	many	TGTGCCAGCAGCTTGACAGGGGGAATCTACGAGCAGTACTTC	CASSLTGGIYEQYF
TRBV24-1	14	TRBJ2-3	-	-	TGTGCCGCTTCTGAGGGGTCCGCTAGAGATACGCAGTATTTT	CAASEGSARDTQYF
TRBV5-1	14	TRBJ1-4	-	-	TGCGCCAGCAGCTCAAGTTGGGGGGATGAAAAACTGTTCTTT	CASSSSWGDEKLFF
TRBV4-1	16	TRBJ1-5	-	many	TGCGCCAGCAGCCAATGGCAGGGCTATAGCAATCAGCCCCAGCATTTT	CASSQWQGYSNQPQHF
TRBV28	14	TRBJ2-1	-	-	TGTGACAGAATAACCGGGATGGTATACAATGAGCAGTTCTTC	CDRITGMVYNEQFF
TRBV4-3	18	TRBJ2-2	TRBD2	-	TGCTCCAGCAGCCAAGTCGGTCTAGCGGGAGGGTGGACCGGGGAGCTGTTTTTT	CSSSQVGLAGGWTGELFF
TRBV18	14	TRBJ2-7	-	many	TGTGCCAGCTCACAAGACCCCGGGCCCTACGAGCAGTACTTC	CASSQDPGPYEQYF
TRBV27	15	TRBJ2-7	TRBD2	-	TGTGCCAGCAGTCCGCGCGAGCGGGGCTCCTACGAGCAGTACTTC	CASSPRERGSYEQYF
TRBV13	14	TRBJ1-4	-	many	TGTGCCAGCAGCTTACGGACAAATAATGAAAAACTGTTTTTT	CASSLRTNNEKLFF